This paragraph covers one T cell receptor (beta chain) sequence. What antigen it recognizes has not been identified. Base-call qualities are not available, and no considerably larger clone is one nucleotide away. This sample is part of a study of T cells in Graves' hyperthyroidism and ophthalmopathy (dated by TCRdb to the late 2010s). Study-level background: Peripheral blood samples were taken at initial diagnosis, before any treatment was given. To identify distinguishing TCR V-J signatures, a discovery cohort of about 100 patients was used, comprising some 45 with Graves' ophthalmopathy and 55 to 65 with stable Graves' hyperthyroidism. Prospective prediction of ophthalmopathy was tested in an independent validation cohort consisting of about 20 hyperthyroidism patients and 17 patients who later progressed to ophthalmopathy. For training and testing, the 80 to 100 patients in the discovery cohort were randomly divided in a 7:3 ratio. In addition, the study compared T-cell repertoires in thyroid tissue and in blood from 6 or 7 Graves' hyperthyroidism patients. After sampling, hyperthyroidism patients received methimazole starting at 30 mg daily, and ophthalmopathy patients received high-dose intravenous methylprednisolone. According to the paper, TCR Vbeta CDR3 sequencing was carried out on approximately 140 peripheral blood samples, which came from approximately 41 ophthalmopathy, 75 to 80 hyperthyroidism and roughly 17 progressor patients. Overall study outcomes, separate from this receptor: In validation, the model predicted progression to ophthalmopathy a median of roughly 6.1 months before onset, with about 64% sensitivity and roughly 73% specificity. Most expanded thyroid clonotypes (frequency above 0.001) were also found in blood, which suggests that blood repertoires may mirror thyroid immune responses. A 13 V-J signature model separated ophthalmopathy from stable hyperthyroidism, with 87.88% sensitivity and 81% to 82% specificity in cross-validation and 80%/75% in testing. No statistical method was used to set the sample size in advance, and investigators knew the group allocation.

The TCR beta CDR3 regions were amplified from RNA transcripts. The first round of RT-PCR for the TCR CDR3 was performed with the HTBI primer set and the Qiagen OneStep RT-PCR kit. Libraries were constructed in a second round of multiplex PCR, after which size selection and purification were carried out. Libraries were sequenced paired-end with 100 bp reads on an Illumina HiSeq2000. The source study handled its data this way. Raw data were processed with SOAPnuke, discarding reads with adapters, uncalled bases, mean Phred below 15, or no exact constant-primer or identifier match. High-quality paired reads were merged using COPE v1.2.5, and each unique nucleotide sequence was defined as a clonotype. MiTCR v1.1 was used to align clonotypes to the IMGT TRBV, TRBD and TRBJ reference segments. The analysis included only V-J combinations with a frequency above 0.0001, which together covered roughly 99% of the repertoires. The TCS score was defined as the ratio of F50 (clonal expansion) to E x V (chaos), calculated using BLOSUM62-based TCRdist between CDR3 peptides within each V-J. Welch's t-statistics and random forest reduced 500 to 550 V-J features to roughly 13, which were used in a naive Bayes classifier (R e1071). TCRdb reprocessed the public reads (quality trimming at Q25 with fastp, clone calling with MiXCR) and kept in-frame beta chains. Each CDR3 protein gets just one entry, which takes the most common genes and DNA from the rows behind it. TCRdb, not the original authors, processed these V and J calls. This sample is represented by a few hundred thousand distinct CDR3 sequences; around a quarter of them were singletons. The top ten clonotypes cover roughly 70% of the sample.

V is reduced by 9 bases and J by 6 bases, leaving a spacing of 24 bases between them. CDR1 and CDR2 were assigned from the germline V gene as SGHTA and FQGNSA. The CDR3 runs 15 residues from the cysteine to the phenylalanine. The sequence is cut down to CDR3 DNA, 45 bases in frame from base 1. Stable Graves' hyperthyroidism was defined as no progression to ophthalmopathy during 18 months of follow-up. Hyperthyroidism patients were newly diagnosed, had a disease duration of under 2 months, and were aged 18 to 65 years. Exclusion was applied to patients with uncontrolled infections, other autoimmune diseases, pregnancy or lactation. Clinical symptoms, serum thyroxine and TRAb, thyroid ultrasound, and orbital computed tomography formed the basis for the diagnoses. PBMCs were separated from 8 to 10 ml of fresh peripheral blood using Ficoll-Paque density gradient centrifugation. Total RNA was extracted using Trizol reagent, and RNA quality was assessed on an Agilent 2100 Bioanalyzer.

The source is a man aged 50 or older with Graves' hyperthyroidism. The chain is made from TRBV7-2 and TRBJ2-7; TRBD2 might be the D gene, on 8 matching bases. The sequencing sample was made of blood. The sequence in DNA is TGTGCCAGTAGTCGCGCGGGGGGACAGTATGGCGAGCAGTACTTC. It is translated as CASSRAGGQYGEQYF.